A single sample is the source of the 7 T cell receptor beta chains below, sequenced in a study of Ad26.COV2.S vaccination and SARS-CoV-2 variants. Generated by immunoSEQ multiplex PCR, the TCRdb table keeps only in-frame clones and is missing some. The table has almost 400,000 clones, approximately 89% seen once. Documented treatment: over 15 received Ad26.COV2.S at low or high dose, single or two shots; about 5 received placebo; per-sample allocation not given. It was on day 63 after the first vaccine or placebo injection that samples were taken. Sequenced material: peripheral blood, taken in a trial of Ad26.COV2.S vaccine versus placebo. These TCRs come from a person aged 18-65 years who received the Ad26.COV2.S COVID-19 vaccine or a placebo.

This chain links TRBV19 with TRBJ1-1; D call uncertain. Deletions cut 4 bases from V and 6 bases from J, with 9 bases between. Germline loops: CDR1 LNHDA, CDR2 SQIVND (reference sequence). The CDR3 is 12 residues long. DNA of the CDR3: TGTGCCAGTAGTACTCGGACCTCTGAAGCTTTCTTT. Protein sequence: CASSTRTSEAFF.

This chain links TRBV3-1 (or the pseudogene TRBV3-2) with TRBJ1-2; D is unclear. The CDR3 runs to 15 residues. The germline V gene has CDR1 LGHDT and CDR2 YNNKEL (reference sequence). Trimming removed 1 base from V and 7 bases from J, with 16 bases in between. CDR3 sequence: CASSQGSSSQIGYTF. DNA for the CDR3: TGTGCCAGCAGCCAAGGCTCCAGCTCCCAAATTGGCTACACCTTC.

The V call is TRBV27, the J call TRBJ1-2, with D uncertain. The CDR3 is made up of 14 amino acids. Trimming left V 6 bases short and J 0 bases short, with 11 bases between. The germline CDR1 and CDR2 sequences are MNHEY and SMNVEV (reference sequence). The CDR3 protein is CASRSAGPNYGYTF. The CDR3, as DNA: TGTGCCAGCAGGTCGGCCGGCCCTAACTATGGCTACACCTTC.

The chain is built from TRBV18 and TRBJ2-2; maybe TRBD1 (5 bases). The germline V gene has CDR1 KGHSH and CDR2 LQKENI. The CDR3 has 16 amino acids. Trimming shortened V by 0 bases and J by 5 bases, and 13 bases separated the two germline ends. The CDR3 loop reads CASSPPGQGPTGELFF. The DNA of the CDR3 is TGTGCCAGCTCACCACCCGGTCAGGGCCCTACCGGGGAGCTGTTTTTT.

V is TRBV4-2 and J is TRBJ2-2; 13 nucleotides line up with TRBD2. The junction had 5 bases not matched to a gene; V was cut back by 4 bases and J by 0 bases. This CDR3 contains 18 residues. Germline CDR1 reads LGHNA; CDR2 reads YNFKEQ. The CDR3: CASSPGLAGATNTGELFF. CDR3 nucleotide sequence: TGTGCCAGCAGCCCCGGACTAGCGGGAGCCACGAACACCGGGGAGCTGTTTTTT.

The CDR3 loop reads CASSLEDGGYGYTF. In nucleotides, the CDR3 is TGTGCCAGCAGTTTGGAGGACGGGGGCTATGGCTACACCTTC. The V call is TRBV28, the J call TRBJ1-2, with D possibly TRBD1 on 5 matching bases. Looked up from germline, CDR1 is MDHEN and CDR2 is SYDVKM. V shed 3 bases and J shed 4 bases, with 12 bases lying between them. The CDR3 sequence is 14 residues long.

About this clone: Other DNA variants within this sample encode the same CDR3. V gene TRBV6-2 or TRBV6-3 combines with J gene TRBJ2-1, with 10 bases aligning to TRBD1. Germline V lookup: CDR1 MNHEY, CDR2 SVGEGT. V lost 4 bases and J lost 2; bases outside the gene matches: 2. The CDR3 loop spans 15 amino acids. CDR3 DNA sequence: TGTGCCAGCAGTTCCGGGACAGGGGCCTACAATGAGCAGTTCTTC. Protein: CASSSGTGAYNEQFF.